These T cell receptor beta chains were read from a single sample in a study of CD8+ T cells in alopecia areata. Method: immunoSEQ multiplex PCR; TCRdb's copy keeps in-frame clones and lacks some. The sample has 150,000 or so clones; approximately 49% are singletons. The source material was CD8+ T cells sorted from blood, sampled at week 0. The receptors stem from a human donor with alopecia areata. CDR3s include the opening cysteine and the closing phenylalanine or tryptophan. A D gene is named only where the DNA matches it firmly. Where a row states a size, it is once, few, many or the class of an expanded clone; other rows omit it.

v_call: TRBV4-1; d_call: -; clone_size: -; j_call: TRBJ1-1; cdr3_nt: TGCGCCAGCAGCCAAGATCCCGTCGGAAGCGGCACTGAAGCTTTCTTT; cdr3_aa: CASSQDPVGSGTEAFF
v_call: TRBV9; d_call: -; clone_size: once; j_call: TRBJ1-2; cdr3_nt: TGTGCCAGCAGCCCACTGTCCTCCGACCTTAACTATGGCTACACCTTC; cdr3_aa: CASSPLSSDLNYGYTF
v_call: TRBV11-2; d_call: -; clone_size: once; j_call: TRBJ1-5; cdr3_nt: TGTGCCAGCAGCTTAGCTCCCGGAGGTCAGCCCCAGCATTTT; cdr3_aa: CASSLAPGGQPQHF
v_call: TRBV6-6; d_call: -; clone_size: few; j_call: TRBJ2-2; cdr3_nt: TGTGCCAGCAGTTATCCCACCGGGGAGCTGTTTTTT; cdr3_aa: CASSYPTGELFF
v_call: TRBV30; d_call: -; clone_size: -; j_call: TRBJ1-6; cdr3_nt: TGTGCCTGGAGTGTACAAGGGGGATCACCCCTCCACTTT; cdr3_aa: CAWSVQGGSPLHF
v_call: TRBV30; d_call: -; clone_size: -; j_call: TRBJ1-2; cdr3_nt: TGTGCCTGGAGTGTTGGCTGGGGCGATGGCTACACCTTC; cdr3_aa: CAWSVGWGDGYTF
v_call: TRBV2; d_call: TRBD1; clone_size: -; j_call: TRBJ2-7; cdr3_nt: TGTGCCAGCAGTGACCCCAGGGGGTTGTACGAGCAGTACTTC; cdr3_aa: CASSDPRGLYEQYF
v_call: TRBV7-9; d_call: -; clone_size: -; j_call: TRBJ2-3; cdr3_nt: TGTGCCAGCAGCTTAACGTTTTCTGATACGCAGTATTTT; cdr3_aa: CASSLTFSDTQYF
v_call: TRBV6-5; d_call: -; clone_size: -; j_call: TRBJ2-4; cdr3_nt: TGTGCCAGCAGGGCTCAGGGGTTAGCCAAAAACATTCAGTACTTC; cdr3_aa: CASRAQGLAKNIQYF
v_call: TRBV7-9; d_call: -; clone_size: -; j_call: TRBJ1-1; cdr3_nt: TGTGCCAGCAGTACCATTGACAGTCCGAACACTGAAGCTTTCTTT; cdr3_aa: CASSTIDSPNTEAFF
v_call: TRBV27; d_call: -; clone_size: -; j_call: TRBJ2-1; cdr3_nt: TGTGCCAGCAGTTTATTCGTCGGGCAGGCCGGTGAGCAGTTCTTC; cdr3_aa: CASSLFVGQAGEQFF
v_call: TRBV7-6; d_call: -; clone_size: -; j_call: TRBJ1-5; cdr3_nt: TGTGCCAGCAGCTTAGACGGGGATAGCAATCAGCCCCAGCATTTT; cdr3_aa: CASSLDGDSNQPQHF
v_call: TRBV9; d_call: -; clone_size: -; j_call: TRBJ1-1; cdr3_nt: TGTGCCAGCAGCCGGGACGATGGGACTGAAGCTTTCTTT; cdr3_aa: CASSRDDGTEAFF